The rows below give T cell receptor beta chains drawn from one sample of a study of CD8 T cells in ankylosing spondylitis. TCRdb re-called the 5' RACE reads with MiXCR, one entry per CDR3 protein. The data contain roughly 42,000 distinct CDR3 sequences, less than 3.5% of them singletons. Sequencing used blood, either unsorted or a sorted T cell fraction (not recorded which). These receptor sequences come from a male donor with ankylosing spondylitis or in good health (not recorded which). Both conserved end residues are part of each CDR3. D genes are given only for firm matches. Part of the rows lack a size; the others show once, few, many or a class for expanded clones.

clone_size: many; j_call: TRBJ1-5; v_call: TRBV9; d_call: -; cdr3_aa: CASSVGGRDDNQPQHF; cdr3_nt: TGTGCCAGCAGCGTAGGAGGCAGGGATGACAATCAGCCCCAGCATTTT
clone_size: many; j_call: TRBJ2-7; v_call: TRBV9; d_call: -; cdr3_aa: CASSPRAGDNYEQYF; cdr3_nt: TGTGCCAGCAGCCCCCGGGCAGGGGACAACTACGAGCAGTACTTC
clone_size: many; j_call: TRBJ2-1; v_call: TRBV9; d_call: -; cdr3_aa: CASSVGDITYNEQFF; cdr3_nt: TGTGCCAGCAGCGTAGGAGATATTACGTACAATGAGCAGTTCTTC
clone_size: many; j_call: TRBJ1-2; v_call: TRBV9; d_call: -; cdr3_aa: CASSVAFGQYGYTF; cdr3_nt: TGTGCCAGCAGCGTAGCCTTTGGACAGTATGGCTACACCTTC
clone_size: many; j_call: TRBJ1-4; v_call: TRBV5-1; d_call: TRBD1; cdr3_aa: CANTDRGLAEKLFF; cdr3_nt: TGCGCCAACACCGACAGGGGGCTGGCTGAAAAACTGTTTTTT
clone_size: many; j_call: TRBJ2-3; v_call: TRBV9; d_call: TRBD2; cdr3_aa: CASSGKREGRDTQYF; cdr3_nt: TGTGCCAGCAGCGGCAAGCGGGAGGGCAGAGATACGCAGTATTTT
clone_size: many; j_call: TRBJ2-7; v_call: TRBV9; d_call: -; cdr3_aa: CASSVKDGRDGYEQYF; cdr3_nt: TGTGCCAGCAGCGTAAAAGATGGGCGGGATGGCTACGAGCAGTACTTC
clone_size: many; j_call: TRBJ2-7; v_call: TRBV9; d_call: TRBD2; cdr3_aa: CASSVVPSGRVTEQYF; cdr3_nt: TGTGCCAGCAGCGTAGTCCCTAGCGGGAGAGTGACCGAGCAGTACTTC
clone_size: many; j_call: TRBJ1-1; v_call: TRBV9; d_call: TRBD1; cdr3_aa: CASSVRPTGDTEAFF; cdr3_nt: TGTGCCAGCAGCGTTAGGCCGACAGGGGACACTGAAGCTTTCTTT
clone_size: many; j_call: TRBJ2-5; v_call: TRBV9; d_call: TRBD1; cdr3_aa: CASSVGGQGPRETQYF; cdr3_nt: TGTGCCAGCAGCGTAGGGGGACAGGGACCTCGGGAGACCCAGTACTTC
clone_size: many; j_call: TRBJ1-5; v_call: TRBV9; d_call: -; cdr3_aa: CASSADSTDQPQHF; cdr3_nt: TGTGCCAGCAGCGCGGACAGTACGGATCAGCCCCAGCATTTT
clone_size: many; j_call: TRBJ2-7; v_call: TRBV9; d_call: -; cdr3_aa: CASSVAPTSTYEQYF; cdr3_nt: TGTGCCAGCAGCGTAGCCCCCACCTCTACCTACGAGCAGTACTTC
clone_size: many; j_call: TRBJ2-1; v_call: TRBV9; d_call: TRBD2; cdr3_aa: CASSGTSGIYNEQFF; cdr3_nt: TGTGCCAGCAGCGGGACTAGCGGGATTTACAATGAGCAGTTCTTC
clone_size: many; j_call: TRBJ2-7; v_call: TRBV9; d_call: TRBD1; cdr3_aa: CASSTRQGYEQYF; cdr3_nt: TGTGCCAGCAGCACCCGACAGGGTTACGAGCAGTACTTC
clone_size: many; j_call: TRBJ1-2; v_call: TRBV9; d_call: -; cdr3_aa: CASSVFREGKGYTF; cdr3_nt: TGTGCCAGCAGCGTATTTCGCGAGGGGAAAGGCTACACCTTC
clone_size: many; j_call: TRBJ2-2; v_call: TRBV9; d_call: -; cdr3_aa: CASSDRTGTTGELFF; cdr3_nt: TGTGCCAGCAGCGACCGTACAGGGACCACCGGGGAGCTGTTTTTT
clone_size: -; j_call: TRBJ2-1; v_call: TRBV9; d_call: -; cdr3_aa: CASSTPAREQFF; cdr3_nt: TGTGCCAGCAGCACCCCGGCGCGTGAGCAGTTCTTC
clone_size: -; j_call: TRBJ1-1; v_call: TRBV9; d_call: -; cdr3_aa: CASSVVPSFGTEAFF; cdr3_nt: TGTGCCAGCAGCGTAGTCCCCTCGTTCGGCACTGAAGCTTTCTTT
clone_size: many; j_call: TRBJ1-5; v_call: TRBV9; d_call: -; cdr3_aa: CASSVDTQQPQHF; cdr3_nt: TGTGCCAGCAGCGTAGATACCCAACAGCCCCAGCATTTT
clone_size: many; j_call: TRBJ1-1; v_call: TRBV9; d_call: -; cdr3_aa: CASSVSGRDTEAFF; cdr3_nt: TGTGCCAGCAGCGTGTCAGGGCGGGACACTGAAGCTTTCTTT
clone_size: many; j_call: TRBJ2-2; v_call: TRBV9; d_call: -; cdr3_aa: CASSPRGLMNTGELFF; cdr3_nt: TGTGCCAGCAGCCCACGGGGGCTGATGAACACCGGGGAGCTGTTTTTT
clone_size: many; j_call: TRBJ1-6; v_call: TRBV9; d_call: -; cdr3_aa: CASSVATGNSPLHF; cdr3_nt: TGTGCCAGCAGCGTAGCTACGGGAAATTCACCCCTCCACTTT
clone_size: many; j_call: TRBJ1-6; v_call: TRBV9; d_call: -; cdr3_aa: CASSEGGRPYNSPLHF; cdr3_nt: TGTGCCAGCAGCGAGGGGGGCAGGCCCTATAATTCACCCCTCCACTTT
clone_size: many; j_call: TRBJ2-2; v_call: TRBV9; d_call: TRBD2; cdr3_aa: CASSPSAGGLTGELFF; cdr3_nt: TGTGCCAGCAGCCCTTCGGCGGGAGGGCTTACCGGGGAGCTGTTTTTT
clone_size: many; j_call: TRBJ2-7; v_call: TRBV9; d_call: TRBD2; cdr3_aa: CASSVEGAGGQEQYF; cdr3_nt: TGTGCCAGCAGCGTAGAGGGAGCGGGAGGGCAGGAGCAGTACTTC
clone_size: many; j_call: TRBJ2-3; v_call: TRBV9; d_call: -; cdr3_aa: CASSPTVADTQYF; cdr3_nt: TGTGCCAGCAGCCCGACGGTGGCAGATACGCAGTATTTT
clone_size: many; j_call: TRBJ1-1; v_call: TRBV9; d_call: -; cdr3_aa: CASSVEQGNTEAFF; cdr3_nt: TGTGCCAGCAGCGTAGAGCAGGGCAACACTGAAGCTTTCTTT
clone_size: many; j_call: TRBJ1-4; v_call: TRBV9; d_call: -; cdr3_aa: CASSSLGGHNEKLFF; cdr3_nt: TGTGCCAGCAGCTCTCTAGGAGGGCATAATGAAAAACTGTTTTTT
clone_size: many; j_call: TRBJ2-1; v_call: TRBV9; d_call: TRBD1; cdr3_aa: CASSADRGWYNEQFF; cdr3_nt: TGTGCCAGCAGCGCGGACAGGGGTTGGTACAATGAGCAGTTCTTC
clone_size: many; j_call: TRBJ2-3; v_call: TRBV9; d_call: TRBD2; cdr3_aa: CASSVGPSGSTDTQYF; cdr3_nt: TGTGCCAGCAGCGTAGGTCCTAGCGGGAGTACAGATACGCAGTATTTT
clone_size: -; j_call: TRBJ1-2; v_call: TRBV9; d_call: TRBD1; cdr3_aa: CASSETGLTGNYGYTF; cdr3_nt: TGTGCCAGCAGCGAGACGGGCCTGACAGGGAACTATGGCTACACCTTC
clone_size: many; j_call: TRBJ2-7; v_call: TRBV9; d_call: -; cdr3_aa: CASSVDGGNYEQYF; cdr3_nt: TGTGCCAGCAGCGTAGATGGAGGGAACTACGAGCAGTACTTC
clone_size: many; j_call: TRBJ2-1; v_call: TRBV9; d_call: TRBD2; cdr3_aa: CASSVGLAGDGEQFF; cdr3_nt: TGTGCCAGCAGCGTAGGACTAGCGGGAGATGGTGAGCAGTTCTTC
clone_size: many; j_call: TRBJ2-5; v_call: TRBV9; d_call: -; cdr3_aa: CASSVASSQETQYF; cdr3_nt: TGTGCCAGCAGCGTAGCTAGCAGTCAAGAGACCCAGTACTTC